Sequencing of this T cell receptor beta chain was carried out in a study of neurological immune-mediated disorders (dated 2019 in TCRdb). About the investigation overall: The study compared peripheral blood TCR-beta repertoires of HTLV-I-associated myelopathy (HAM/TSP) patients, multiple sclerosis patients and healthy controls using UMI-based sequencing. Of the 60 to 70 subjects in the cohort, about 15 were HAM/TSP patients, some 35 were multiple sclerosis patients, and about 20 were healthy controls. Alongside PBMC samples, the set of about 97 TCR-beta libraries contained longitudinal samples, technical triplicates, and paired CD4+ and CD8+ T-cell subsets that had been sorted. Study-level results and caveats: No identical CDR3 amino acid sequences were found to be shared among expanded clones across subjects, suggesting that TCR-beta repertoires were private in all groups. TCR clonal expansion was greatest in HAM/TSP patients and smallest in MS patients, who ranked below even healthy controls.

Healthy controls were blood bank volunteers in Maryland, USA. For the unsorted PBMC libraries, 2 million PBMCs were stored in RNAlater at -80 degrees C until RNA extraction and were used to generate the libraries. PBMCs were separated from peripheral blood using Ficoll-Hypaque density gradient centrifugation and then cryopreserved in liquid nitrogen. The germline V gene provides CDR1 SGHTA and CDR2 FQGNSA. Measured from the cysteine to the phenylalanine, the CDR3 is 13 residues long. Only the CDR3 DNA is retained, 39 bases long and in frame from the first base. Between the V and J ends, shortened by 5 bases and 4 bases respectively, the junction contains 11 bases. This clonotype was found many times. Its antigen is unknown. There are no base qualities to consult, and no much larger clone falls within one base. cDNA was synthesized by template-switch 5'RACE using a primer with a 10-nucleotide random unique molecular identifier that tagged each TCR transcript. Each sequencing run produced over 190 million TCR-beta sequences covering 15-18 subjects. The RNeasy kit was used to extract total RNA. Using the KAPA Real-time Library Amplification kit, TCR-beta VDJ regions were amplified with primers for the TCR constant region and the 5'RACE anchor. A first PCR added sample indexes and Illumina adaptors, after which a second PCR increased the library yield. After Ampure bead purification, the TCR product of roughly 650 bp was size-selected on a 2% E-gel SizeSelection system. Before pooling, libraries had their quality checked on a Bioanalyzer, their concentration measured with Qubit, and their quantity determined with the Kapa Library Quantification kit. Paired-end 2 x 150 bp sequencing of the libraries was performed on an Illumina HiSeq 2500. To increase sequence diversity, roughly 24-32% phiX was spiked into each library pool. Concerning the study's data processing: Quality-filtered reads were processed with the UMI-based MiGEC pipeline, and over 75% of raw TCR sequences were removed by the MiGEC pipeline during error correction. VDJ genes were aligned to IMGT germline references, and clonotypes were defined by unique CDR3 amino acid sequence plus V-J genes. Clonal expansion, Shannon diversity, and CDR3 relatedness (CalcPairwiseDistances, ClusterSamples) were evaluated with VDJtools, and phylogenetic trees were built with CLCbio workbench. Using coefficient-of-variation modelling across technical triplicates, the study counted a clone as expanded if it had at least 8 unique UMIs. TCRdb handled the public reads itself, with Q25 trimming in fastp and clone calling in MiXCR, and kept productive beta chains. Every distinct CDR3 protein forms one entry, paired with its most common genes and DNA. What appears here as the V and J calls and clone size reflects TCRdb's work, not the paper's. In all, the sample holds some 29,000 distinct CDR3 sequences, and roughly an eighth of those were seen once. The leading ten clones occupy 5.8% of the sample.

The rearrangement joined TRBV7-2 to TRBJ1-2, with the D gene uncertain. The sequence was collected from an older woman in good health. Sequencing was carried out using PBMCs. The CDR3 loop reads CASSRIGSYGYTF. Read as DNA, the sequence is TGTGCCAGCAGCAGAATAGGGAGCTATGGCTACACCTTC.